One sample yielded the 26 T cell receptor beta chains listed below, sequenced in a study of shared clonotypes between healthy human individuals. TCRdb keeps only in-frame clones here, not all; method: immunoSEQ multiplex PCR. The sample lists around 2,000,000 clones, 95% occurring once. Specimen: naive CD4+ T cells sorted from blood. Subset described: CD45RA+ positively selected. The receptors were sampled from a man between 18 and 35 years old in good health.

CDR3 residues: CSASTEKLFF. The CDR3 DNA follows: TGCAGTGCTAGTACAGAAAAACTGTTTTTT. The V gene is TRBV20-1, the J gene TRBJ1-4; D call uncertain. V shed 3 bases and J shed 8 bases, with 4 bases lying between them. CDR3 length equals 10 residues. The germline CDR1 and CDR2 sequences are DFQATT and SNEGSKA (reference sequence).

In its sample, this clone was seen once. DNA for the CDR3: TGTGCCAGCAGACCCGGACGGGCTAACTATGGCTACACCTTC. Its protein product is CASRPGRANYGYTF. The rearrangement uses TRBV6-1 and TRBJ1-2; no definite D call. Germline V gives CDR1 MNHNS, CDR2 SASEGT. This CDR3 has 14 residues. Trimming took off 6 bases at V and 0 bases at J, with 11 bases between the two ends.

This clone was detected only once. The chain uses TRBV5-8 and TRBJ1-3, with D possibly being TRBD1 (6 bases). V shed 0 bases and J shed 1 base, with 8 bases lying between them. The CDR3 consists of 15 residues. Germline lookup yields CDR1 SGHTS and CDR2 YDEGEE. In nucleotides, the CDR3 is TGTGCCAGCAGCTTGGGCAGGGGTTCTGGAAACACCATATATTTT. This gives the protein CASSLGRGSGNTIYF. Full variable domain (rest looked up from reference TRBV5-8 and TRBJ1-3): EAGVTQSPTHLIKTRGQQATLRCSPISGHTSVYWYQQALGLGLQFLLWYDEGEERNRGNFPPRFSGRQFPNYSSELNVNALELEDSALYLCASSLGRGSGNTIYFGEGSWLTVV.

The V and J genes are TRBV30 and TRBJ1-5, with D possibly TRBD1 on 5 matching bases. V was trimmed by 3 bases and J by 4 bases, leaving 13 bases between them. CDR1 is GTSNPN, CDR2 SVGIG, per germline (reference sequence). This CDR3 is built from 14 residues. CDR3 sequence (DNA): TGTGCCTGGAGGGGAAGGAACAGGAATCAGCCCCAGCATTTT. Its translation is CAWRGRNRNQPQHF. The full variable domain, completed using reference TRBV30 and TRBJ1-5, is SQTIHQWPATLVQPVGSPLSLECTVEGTSNPNLYWYRQAAGRGLQLLFYSVGIGQISSEVPQNLSASRPQDRQFILSSKKLLLSDSGFYLCAWRGRNRNQPQHFGDGTRLSIL.

This clone was seen once. The rearrangement uses TRBV27 and TRBJ2-1, with D maybe TRBD2 (5 bases). V lost 5 bases and J 4 bases, leaving 15 bases between the germline ends. Germline CDR1 reads MNHEY; CDR2 reads SMNVEV (reference sequence). There are 15 residues in the CDR3. The CDR3 reads CASSTQRSSYNEQFF. DNA for the CDR3: TGTGCCAGCAGTACCCAGCGGAGTAGTTACAATGAGCAGTTCTTC.

CDR3 coding DNA: TGTGCCAGCAGTTCGGGACACACTGGAAACACCATATATTTT. It codes for CASSSGHTGNTIYF. V and J are TRBV28 and TRBJ1-3, with TRBD1 as a possible D gene (6 bases). The V and J ends lost 4 bases and 2 bases respectively, with 9 bases between them. Germline-derived CDR1 and CDR2 are MDHEN and SYDVKM. There are 14 residues in the CDR3.

V is TRBV9 and J is TRBJ2-5; D perhaps matches TRBD1 (6 bases). Germline loops: CDR1 SGDLS, CDR2 YYNGEE. The ends were cut back, 4 bases at V and 2 bases at J, with 15 bases in the middle. The CDR3 consists of 15 residues. CDR3 sequence reads: CASSFAPGQQETQYF. The CDR3 DNA reads as TGTGCCAGCAGCTTCGCACCGGGACAACAAGAGACCCAGTACTTC.

In DNA, the CDR3 is TGTGCCAGCAGTTACGCGGGGCGGAACCAGCCCCAGCATTTT. This gives the protein CASSYAGRNQPQHF. This chain links TRBV6-5 with TRBJ1-5; tentatively, D is TRBD1 (5 bases). Germline V gene sequence: CDR1 MNHEY, CDR2 SVGAGI. The CDR3 covers 14 residues. V was cut by 2 bases and J by 7 bases, with 12 bases left in between.

This clone was recorded a few times. This CDR3 is also generated by other DNA sequences in the sample. This chain links TRBV25-1 with TRBJ1-5; D is ambiguous. V gave up 2 bases and J gave up 2 bases, with 1 base separating them. The CDR3 extends over 12 amino acids. Germline V CDR1 and CDR2: MGHDK, SYGVNS. The CDR3 DNA reads as TGTGCCAGCAGTGAAGGCAATCAGCCCCAGCATTTT. Translation gives CASSEGNQPQHF.

The rearrangement uses TRBV4-1 and TRBJ2-5, with TRBD1 identical over 10 bases. Germline CDR1 and CDR2: MGHRA and YSYEKL. This CDR3 is built from 16 residues. Losses at the gene ends were 4 bases for V and 5 bases for J; bases not matched to a gene: 10. The CDR3 nucleotides read TGCGCCAGCAGCCGGACCGAACTGGACAGGGGGGAGACCCAGTACTTC. Protein: CASSRTELDRGETQYF.

The V and J genes are TRBV6-5 and TRBJ2-2; unclear D gene. The CDR3 contains 13 residues. V dropped 6 bases and J dropped 8 bases, with 13 bases sitting between them. Germline CDR1 is MNHEY and CDR2 is SVGAGI. CDR3 in amino acids: CASRPESRGELFF. CDR3 in DNA: TGTGCCAGCAGACCGGAATCTAGGGGGGAGCTGTTTTTT.

The genes are TRBV7-9 and TRBJ2-5; D possibly uses TRBD1 or TRBD2 (5 bases each). This CDR3 has 13 amino acids. CDR1 SEHNR and CDR2 FQNEAQ come from the germline V gene (reference sequence). Trimming pared 2 bases from V and 4 bases from J, leaving 8 bases between. For the CDR3, the DNA is TGTGCCAGCAGCTTAAGAGGGGCAGAGACCCAGTACTTC. Translated, it gives CASSLRGAETQYF.

The chain is built from TRBV19 and TRBJ1-5; 9 bases are shared with TRBD1. The CDR3 spans 15 residues. Germline CDR1 LNHDA, CDR2 SQIVND (reference sequence). V lost 7 bases, J lost 4 bases, and 8 bases stayed unmatched. The CDR3 DNA sequence: TGTGCCAGTACCCTTGGACAGGGGAGGAATCAGCCCCAGCATTTT. Translating it yields CASTLGQGRNQPQHF.

The V gene is TRBV6-1, the J gene TRBJ1-2; D is ambiguous. Germline CDR1 MNHNS, CDR2 SASEGT. This CDR3 is built from 15 residues. Trimming left V 3 bases short and J 4 bases short, with 15 bases between. CDR3 loop: CASSDRKGGLYGYTF. The CDR3 nucleotides are TGTGCCAGCAGTGATAGAAAAGGAGGGCTCTATGGCTACACCTTC.

CDR3 in DNA: TGCGCCAGCAGCCCGACTAGCGGGAGGGCGGGCACCGGGGAGCTGTTTTTT. This gives the protein CASSPTSGRAGTGELFF. The chain uses TRBV5-1 and TRBJ2-2; 14 nucleotides match TRBD2. This CDR3 contains 17 residues. V gave up 4 bases and J gave up 4 bases; unmatched junction bases: 6. Germline CDR1 and CDR2: SGHRS and YFSETQ. Drawing the rest from reference TRBV5-1 and TRBJ2-2, the complete variable domain is KAGVTQTPRYLIKTRGQQVTLSCSPISGHRSVSWYQQTPGQGLQFLFEYFSETQRNKGNFPGRFSGRQFSNSRSEMNVSTLELGDSALYLCASSPTSGRAGTGELFFGEGSRLTVL.

This clone was counted only a few times. V gene TRBV7-9 combines with J gene TRBJ1-5; unclear D gene. Looked up from germline, CDR1 is SEHNR and CDR2 is FQNEAQ (reference sequence). The length of the CDR3 is 16 residues. V dropped 5 bases and J dropped 1 base, with 15 bases sitting between them. The CDR3 sequence is CASSTSKSGSNQPQHF. CDR3 sequence (DNA): TGTGCCAGCAGCACAAGCAAGAGCGGGAGCAATCAGCCCCAGCATTTT.

The J gene is TRBJ2-1, the V gene TRBV14; D not certain. This CDR3 region has 13 residues. V lost 4 bases to trimming and J lost 10 bases, with 14 bases between them. Germline V gene data show CDR1 as SGHDN and CDR2 as FVKESK. The CDR3 DNA reads TGTGCCAGCAGCCTTCAACAGAGGCGGGAGCAGTTCTTC. Its translation is CASSLQQRREQFF. Complete variable domain (other parts from reference TRBV14 and TRBJ2-1): EAGVTQFPSHSVIEKGQTVTLRCDPISGHDNLYWYRRVMGKEIKFLLHFVKESKQDESGMPNNRFLAERTGGTYSTLKVQPAELEDSGVYFCASSLQQRREQFFGPGTRLTVL.

V usage is TRBV27 and J usage is TRBJ1-5; 7 bases are shared with TRBD1. Germline V lookup: CDR1 MNHEY, CDR2 SMNVEV (reference sequence). The CDR3 runs to 14 residues. V shed 7 bases and J 3 bases; nucleotides not matched to a gene: 6. The chain's CDR3 is CASMIRGNNQPQHF. CDR3 bases: TGTGCCAGCATGATCAGGGGGAACAATCAGCCCCAGCATTTT.

The V gene is TRBV7-8, the J gene TRBJ2-5; 14 positions match TRBD2. Germline V lookup: CDR1 SGHVS, CDR2 FQNEAQ. The junction had 4 bases not matched to a gene; V was cut back by 5 bases and J by 5 bases. This CDR3 spans 15 amino acids. The CDR3 nucleotides read TGTGCCAGCAGCATAAGACTAGCGGGAGGGGAGACCCAGTACTTC. Its translation is CASSIRLAGGETQYF.

V usage is TRBV19 and J usage is TRBJ2-5, with D perhaps TRBD2 (6 bases). CDR1 LNHDA and CDR2 SQIVND come from the germline V gene (reference sequence). The V end lost 3 bases, the J end lost 2 bases, and 10 bases lay between the germline ends. The CDR3 covers 14 residues. CDR3 residues: CASSMLGRQETQYF. The CDR3 region has the DNA TGTGCCAGTAGTATGCTGGGGAGGCAAGAGACCCAGTACTTC.

This clone was seen once. The sample contains more than one DNA sequence encoding this CDR3. The genes are TRBV25-1 and TRBJ1-2; D unresolved. Trimming removed 1 base from V and 2 bases from J, with 5 bases in between. The CDR3 runs 13 residues. Per germline, CDR1 MGHDK and CDR2 SYGVNS. CDR3 residues: CASSELGNYGYTF. The CDR3 region has the DNA TGTGCCAGCAGTGAATTAGGAAACTATGGCTACACCTTC.

V and J are TRBV18 and TRBJ2-7, with D tentatively TRBD1 or TRBD2 (7 bases each). The V and J ends lost 0 bases and 6 bases respectively, with 15 bases between them. CDR1 KGHSH and CDR2 LQKENI come from the germline V gene. The CDR3 is made up of 15 amino acids. This CDR3 reads CASSPPGRGRVEQYF. The CDR3 nucleotides read TGTGCCAGCTCACCACCCGGCAGGGGGAGGGTCGAGCAGTACTTC.

The chain links TRBV5-1 to TRBJ2-7, with D possibly being TRBD1 (6 bases). Germline values: CDR1 SGHRS, CDR2 YFSETQ. The CDR3 totals 13 residues. Trimming left V 3 bases short and J 3 bases short, with 10 bases between. In DNA form, the CDR3 reads TGCGCCAGCAGCTCCCAGGACAGCTACGAGCAGTACTTC. This sequence encodes CASSSQDSYEQYF.

This chain joins TRBV11-2 and TRBJ1-1; D may be TRBD1 (6 bases). The germline gives CDR1 SGHAT, CDR2 FQNNGV. V shed 8 bases and J shed 1 base, with 14 bases lying between them. The CDR3 has 14 amino acids. The CDR3 coding sequence is TGTGCCAGCGACTGGGGGGCGTCGAACACTGAAGCTTTCTTT. Translation: CASDWGASNTEAFF.

The chain has TRBV11-1 and TRBJ2-1; tentative D call: TRBD2 (6 bases). Trimming took off 1 base at V and 6 bases at J, with 13 bases between the two ends. CDR1 and CDR2 (germline): SGHAT, FQDESV (reference sequence). The CDR3 runs 15 residues. CDR3 DNA: TGTGCCAGCAGCTTAGAGGGCGGGGCGATCAATGAGCAGTTCTTC. The encoded protein is CASSLEGGAINEQFF. The full variable domain, its missing parts supplied by reference TRBV11-1 and TRBJ2-1, is EAEVAQSPRYKITEKSQAVAFWCDPISGHATLYWYRQILGQGPELLVQFQDESVVDDSQLPKDRFSAERLKGVDSTLKIQPAELGDSAMYLCASSLEGGAINEQFFGPGTRLTVL.

Regarding this clone: This CDR3 is also generated by other DNA sequences in the sample. This chain's CDR3 is CASSLVTSGTYEQYF. The CDR3 bases are TGTGCCAGCAGCTTGGTGACTAGCGGGACCTACGAGCAGTACTTC. The chain recombines TRBV7-2 with TRBJ2-7; 11 bases are a match to TRBD2. CDR3 length: 15 residues. V was pared by 3 bases and J by 2 bases, with 3 bases of the junction left unmatched. Germline V gives CDR1 SGHTA, CDR2 FQGNSA.